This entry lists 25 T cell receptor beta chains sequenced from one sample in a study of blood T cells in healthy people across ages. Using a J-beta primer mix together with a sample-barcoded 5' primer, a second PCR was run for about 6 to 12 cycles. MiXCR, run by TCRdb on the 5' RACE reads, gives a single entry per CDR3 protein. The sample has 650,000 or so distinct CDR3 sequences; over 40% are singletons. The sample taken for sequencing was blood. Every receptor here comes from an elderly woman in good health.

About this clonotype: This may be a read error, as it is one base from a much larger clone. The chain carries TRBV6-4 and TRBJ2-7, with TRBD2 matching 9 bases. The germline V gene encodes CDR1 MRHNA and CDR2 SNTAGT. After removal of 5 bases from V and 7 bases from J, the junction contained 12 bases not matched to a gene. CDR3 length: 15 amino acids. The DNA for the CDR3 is TGTGCCAGCAGTTATCGGCTAGCGGGGTACAATGAGCAGTACTTC. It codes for CASSYRLAGYNEQYF.

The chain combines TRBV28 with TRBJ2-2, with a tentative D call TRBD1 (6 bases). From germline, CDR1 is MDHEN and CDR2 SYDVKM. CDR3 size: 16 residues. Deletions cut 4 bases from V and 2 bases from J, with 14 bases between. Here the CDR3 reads CASSSPGQINTGELFF. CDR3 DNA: TGTGCCAGCAGTTCCCCGGGACAAATAAACACCGGGGAGCTGTTTTTT. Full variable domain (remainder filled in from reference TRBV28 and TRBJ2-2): DVKVTQSSRYLVKRTGEKVFLECVQDMDHENMFWYRQDPGLGLRLIYFSYDVKMKEKGDIPEGYSVSREKKERFSLILESASTNQTSMYLCASSSPGQINTGELFFGEGSRLTVL.

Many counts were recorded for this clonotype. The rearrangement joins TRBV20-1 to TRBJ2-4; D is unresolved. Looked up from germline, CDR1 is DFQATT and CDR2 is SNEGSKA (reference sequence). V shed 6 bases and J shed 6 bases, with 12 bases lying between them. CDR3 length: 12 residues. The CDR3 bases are TGCAGTGCCGACATTGGGTTAAACATTCAGTACTTC. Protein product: CSADIGLNIQYF.

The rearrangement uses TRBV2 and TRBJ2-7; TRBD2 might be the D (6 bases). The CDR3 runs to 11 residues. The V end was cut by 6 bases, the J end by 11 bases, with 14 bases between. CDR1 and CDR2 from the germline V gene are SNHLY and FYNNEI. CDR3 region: CASRGGLNEYF. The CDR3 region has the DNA TGTGCCAGCAGGGGAGGACTAAACGAGTACTTC. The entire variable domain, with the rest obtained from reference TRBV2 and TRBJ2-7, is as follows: EPEVTQTPSHQVTQMGQEVILRCVPISNHLYFYWYRQILGQKVEFLVSFYNNEISEKSEIFDDQFSVERPDGSNFTLKIRSTKLEDSAMYFCASRGGLNEYFGPGTRLTVT.

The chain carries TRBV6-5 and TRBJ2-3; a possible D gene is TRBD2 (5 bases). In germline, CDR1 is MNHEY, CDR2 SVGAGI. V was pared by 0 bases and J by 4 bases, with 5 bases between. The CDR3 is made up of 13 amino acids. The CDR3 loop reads CASSYSEADTQYF. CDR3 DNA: TGTGCCAGCAGTTACTCGGAGGCAGATACGCAGTATTTT.

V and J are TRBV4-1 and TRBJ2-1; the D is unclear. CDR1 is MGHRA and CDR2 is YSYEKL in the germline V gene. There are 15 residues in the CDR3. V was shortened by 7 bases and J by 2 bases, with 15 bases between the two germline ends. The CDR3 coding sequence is TGCGCCAGCACCATCAGCCCGCTGGCCTACAATGAGCAGTTCTTC. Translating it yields CASTISPLAYNEQFF.

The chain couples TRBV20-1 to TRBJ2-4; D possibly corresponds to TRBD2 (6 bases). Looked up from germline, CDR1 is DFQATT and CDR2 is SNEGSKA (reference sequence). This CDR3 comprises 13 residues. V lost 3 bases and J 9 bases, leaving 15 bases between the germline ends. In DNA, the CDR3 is TGCAGTGCTAGGGGGGACTTGGGCGTCATTCAGTACTTC. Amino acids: CSARGDLGVIQYF.

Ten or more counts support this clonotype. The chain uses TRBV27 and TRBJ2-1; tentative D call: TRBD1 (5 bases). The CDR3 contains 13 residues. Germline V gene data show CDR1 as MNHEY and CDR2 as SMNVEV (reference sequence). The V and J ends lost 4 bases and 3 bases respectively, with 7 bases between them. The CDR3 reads CASSSRDYNEQFF. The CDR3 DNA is TGTGCCAGCAGTTCCAGGGACTACAATGAGCAGTTCTTC.

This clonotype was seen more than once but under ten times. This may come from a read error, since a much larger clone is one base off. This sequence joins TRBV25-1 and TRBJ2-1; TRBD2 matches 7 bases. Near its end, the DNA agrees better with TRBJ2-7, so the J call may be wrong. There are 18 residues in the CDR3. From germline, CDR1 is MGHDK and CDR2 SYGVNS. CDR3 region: CASSESNIGRYSYNEQYF. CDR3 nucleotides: TGTGCCAGCAGTGAATCCAACATCGGGAGGTACTCCTACAATGAGCAGTACTTC.

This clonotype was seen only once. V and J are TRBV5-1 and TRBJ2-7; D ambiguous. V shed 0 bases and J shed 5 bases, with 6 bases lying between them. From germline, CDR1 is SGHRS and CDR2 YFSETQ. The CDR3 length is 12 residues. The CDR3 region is CASSLGKDEQYF. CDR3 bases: TGCGCCAGCAGCTTGGGGAAGGACGAGCAGTACTTC.

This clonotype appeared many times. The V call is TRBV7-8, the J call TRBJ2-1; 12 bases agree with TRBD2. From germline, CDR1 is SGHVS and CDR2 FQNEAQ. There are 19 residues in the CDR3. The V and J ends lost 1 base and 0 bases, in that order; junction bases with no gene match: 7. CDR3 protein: CASSLVASGRVSSYNEQFF. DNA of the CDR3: TGTGCCAGCAGCTTAGTGGCTAGCGGGAGGGTGAGCTCCTACAATGAGCAGTTCTTC.

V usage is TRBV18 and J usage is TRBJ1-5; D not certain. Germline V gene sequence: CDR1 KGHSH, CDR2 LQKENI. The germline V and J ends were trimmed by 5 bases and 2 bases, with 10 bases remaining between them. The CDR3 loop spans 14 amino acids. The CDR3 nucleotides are TGTGCCAGCTCATCGGAGAGGGGCAATCAGCCCCAGCATTTT. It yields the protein CASSSERGNQPQHF.

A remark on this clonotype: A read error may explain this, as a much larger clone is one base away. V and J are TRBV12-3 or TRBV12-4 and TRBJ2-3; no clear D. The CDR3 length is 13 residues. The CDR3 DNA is TGTGCCGGCAGTTCCCAGGAACTAGATACGCAGTATTTT. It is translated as CAGSSQELDTQYF.

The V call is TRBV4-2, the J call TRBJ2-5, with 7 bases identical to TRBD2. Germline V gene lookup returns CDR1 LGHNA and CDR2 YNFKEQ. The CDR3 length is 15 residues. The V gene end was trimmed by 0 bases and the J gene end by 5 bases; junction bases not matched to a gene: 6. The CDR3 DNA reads TGTGCCAGCAGCCAAGAGCCGAGGGGAGGGGAGACCCAGTACTTC. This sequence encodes CASSQEPRGGETQYF.

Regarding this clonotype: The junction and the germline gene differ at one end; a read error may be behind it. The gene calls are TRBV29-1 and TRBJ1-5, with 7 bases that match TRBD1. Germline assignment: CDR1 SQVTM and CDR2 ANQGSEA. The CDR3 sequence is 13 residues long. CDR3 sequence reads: CSVGDRVDQPQQF. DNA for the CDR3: TGCAGCGTTGGAGACAGGGTTGATCAGCCCCAGCAGTTT.

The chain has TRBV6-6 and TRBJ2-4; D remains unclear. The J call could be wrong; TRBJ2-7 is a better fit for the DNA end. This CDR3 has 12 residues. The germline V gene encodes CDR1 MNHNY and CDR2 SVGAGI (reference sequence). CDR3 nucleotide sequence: TGTGCCAGCAGTAGGCTAGGGTACGAGCAGTACTTC. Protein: CASSRLGYEQYF.

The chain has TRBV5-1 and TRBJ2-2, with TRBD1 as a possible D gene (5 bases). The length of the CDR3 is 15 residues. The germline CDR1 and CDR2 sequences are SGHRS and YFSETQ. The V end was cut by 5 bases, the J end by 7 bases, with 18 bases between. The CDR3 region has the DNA TGCGCCAGCAGAGCTGGCAGTGGGGCAGGCGGGGAGCTGTTTTTT. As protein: CASRAGSGAGGELFF.

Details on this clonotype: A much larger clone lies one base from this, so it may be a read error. The DNA for the CDR3 is TGTGCCAGCAGCAAGTCCGGTATACTAGCGGGAGTAGATGACCAGTTCTTC. Amino acid sequence: CASSKSGILAGVDDQFF. This chain joins TRBV21-1 and TRBJ2-1; the table's D call TRBD2 went unverified against the DNA. TRBV21-1 is noted as a pseudogene. The CDR3 consists of 17 residues.

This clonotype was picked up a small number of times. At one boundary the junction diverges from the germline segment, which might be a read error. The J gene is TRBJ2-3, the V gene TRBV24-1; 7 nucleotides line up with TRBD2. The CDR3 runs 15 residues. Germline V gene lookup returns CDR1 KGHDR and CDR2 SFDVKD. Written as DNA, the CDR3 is TGTGCCACCAGTGACCCGACTAGCAGCATAGATACGCAGTATTTT. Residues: CATSDPTSSIDTQYF.

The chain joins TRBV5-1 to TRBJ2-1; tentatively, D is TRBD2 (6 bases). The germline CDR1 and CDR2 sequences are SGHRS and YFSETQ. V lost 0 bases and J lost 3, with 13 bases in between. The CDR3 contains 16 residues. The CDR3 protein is CASSLDPGTYYNEQFF. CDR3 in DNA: TGCGCCAGCAGCTTGGATCCGGGGACTTACTACAATGAGCAGTTCTTC.

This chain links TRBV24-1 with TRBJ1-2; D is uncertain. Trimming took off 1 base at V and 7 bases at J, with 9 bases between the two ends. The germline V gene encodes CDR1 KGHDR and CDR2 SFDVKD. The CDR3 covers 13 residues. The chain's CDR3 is CATSDLTSVGYTF. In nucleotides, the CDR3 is TGTGCCACCAGTGATTTAACTTCGGTTGGCTACACCTTC.

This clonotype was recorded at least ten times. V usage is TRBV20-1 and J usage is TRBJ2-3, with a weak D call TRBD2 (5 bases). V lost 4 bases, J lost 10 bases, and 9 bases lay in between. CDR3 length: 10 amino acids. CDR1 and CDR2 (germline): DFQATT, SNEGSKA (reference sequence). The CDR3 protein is CSAKRSPQYF. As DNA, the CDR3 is TGCAGTGCTAAGCGGTCCCCGCAGTATTTT.

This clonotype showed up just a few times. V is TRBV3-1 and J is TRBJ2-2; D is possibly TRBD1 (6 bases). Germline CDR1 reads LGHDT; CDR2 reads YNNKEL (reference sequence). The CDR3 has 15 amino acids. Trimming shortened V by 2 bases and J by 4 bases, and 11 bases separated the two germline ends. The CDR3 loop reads CASSQLRGTTGELFF. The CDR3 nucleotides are TGTGCCAGCAGCCAATTGAGGGGGACCACCGGGGAGCTGTTTTTT.

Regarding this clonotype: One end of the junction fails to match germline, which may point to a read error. The CDR3 loop is CSAKPPGRGTDAQYF. DNA of the CDR3: TGCAGTGCTAAGCCACCTGGCAGGGGCACAGATGCGCAGTATTTT. The chain employs TRBV20-1 and TRBJ2-3; a possible D gene is TRBD1 (6 bases). This CDR3 spans 15 amino acids. Germline CDR1 DFQATT, CDR2 SNEGSKA (reference sequence).

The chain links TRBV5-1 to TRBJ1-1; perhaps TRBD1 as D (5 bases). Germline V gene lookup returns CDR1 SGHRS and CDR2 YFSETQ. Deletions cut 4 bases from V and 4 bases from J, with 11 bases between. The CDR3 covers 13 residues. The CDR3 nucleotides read TGCGCCAGCAGCCCCGGGGGAATCACTGAAGCTTTCTTT. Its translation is CASSPGGITEAFF.